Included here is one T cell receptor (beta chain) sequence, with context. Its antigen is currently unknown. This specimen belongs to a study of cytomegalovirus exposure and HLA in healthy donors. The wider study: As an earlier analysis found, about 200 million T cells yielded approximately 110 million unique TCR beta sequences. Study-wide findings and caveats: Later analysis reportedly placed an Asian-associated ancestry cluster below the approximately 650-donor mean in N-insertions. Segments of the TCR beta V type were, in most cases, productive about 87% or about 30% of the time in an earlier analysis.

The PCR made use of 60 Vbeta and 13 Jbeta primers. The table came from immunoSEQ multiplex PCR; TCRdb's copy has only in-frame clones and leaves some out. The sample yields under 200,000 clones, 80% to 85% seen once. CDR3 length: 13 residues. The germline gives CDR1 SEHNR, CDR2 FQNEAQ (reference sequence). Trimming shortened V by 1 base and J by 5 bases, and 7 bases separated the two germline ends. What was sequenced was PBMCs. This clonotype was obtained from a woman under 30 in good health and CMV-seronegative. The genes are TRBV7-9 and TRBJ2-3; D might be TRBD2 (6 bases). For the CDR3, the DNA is TGTGCCAGCAGCTTAGTCGGGGGAGATACGCAGTATTTT. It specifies CASSLVGGDTQYF.